Below are 30 T cell receptor beta chains sequenced from a single sample in a study of blood T cell repertoires in COVID-19. The repertoire was sequenced with immunoSEQ multiplex PCR; TCRdb's copy has only in-frame clones and lacks some. The sample includes around 140,000 clones, approximately 89% of them seen just once. Sequenced material: peripheral blood. The origin of the receptors is a human donor in a cohort sampled during active COVID-19.

The chain employs TRBV6-6 and TRBJ2-2; 7 bases map to TRBD1. This CDR3 spans 15 amino acids. The germline CDR1 and CDR2 sequences are MNHNY and SVGAGI (reference sequence). J lost 2 bases, V lost 2 bases, and 2 bases had no gene match. DNA of the CDR3: TGTGCCAGCAGTTACCGGGACAGCAACACCGGGGAGCTGTTTTTT. This gives the protein CASSYRDSNTGELFF.

This chain uses TRBV6-2 or TRBV6-3 with TRBJ2-7; TRBD2 agrees at 7 bases. CDR1 and CDR2 from the germline V gene are MNHEY and SVGEGT. The CDR3 is 16 amino acids. Unmatched junction bases numbered 8, after V lost 2 bases and J lost 1 base. The chain's CDR3 is CASSYRVAGMSYEQYF. For the CDR3, the DNA is TGTGCCAGCAGTTACCGGGTAGCGGGTATGTCCTACGAGCAGTACTTC.

This clone has only one observation. This sequence joins TRBV6-5 and TRBJ2-6; TRBD1 aligns across 7 bases. The length of the CDR3 is 15 residues. CDR1 is MNHEY and CDR2 is SVGAGI in the germline V gene. The V gene end was trimmed by 10 bases and the J gene end by 0 bases; junction bases not matched to a gene: 6. Here the CDR3 DNA reads TGTGCCATCGGACAGGCCCGCTCTGGGGCCAACGTCCTGACTTTC. This codes for CAIGQARSGANVLTF.

The V call is TRBV20-1, the J call TRBJ1-1; D is unclear. V lost 3 bases and J 1 base, leaving 3 bases between the germline ends. Germline assignment: CDR1 DFQATT and CDR2 SNEGSKA (reference sequence). This CDR3 spans 11 amino acids. The CDR3 sequence is CSASKNTEAFF. DNA for the CDR3: TGCAGTGCTAGCAAGAACACTGAAGCTTTCTTT.

The chain couples TRBV5-1 to TRBJ2-2, with 7 bases that match TRBD1. Trimming took 4 bases from V and 0 from J; bases not matched to a gene: 3. The germline gives CDR1 SGHRS, CDR2 YFSETQ. The length of the CDR3 is 15 residues. The CDR3: CASSQGTANTGELFF. CDR3 nucleotide sequence: TGCGCCAGCAGCCAGGGGACAGCGAACACCGGGGAGCTGTTTTTT.

This clone occurred once. The J gene is TRBJ1-2, the V gene TRBV29-1; 7 nucleotides align to TRBD1. V lost 1 base and J lost 6; bases outside the gene matches: 2. Per germline, CDR1 SQVTM and CDR2 ANQGSEA. This CDR3 region has 12 residues. The CDR3 nucleotides read TGCAGCGTTGAAGTAGGGGGCCATGGCTACACCTTC. This codes for CSVEVGGHGYTF.

V and J are TRBV11-2 and TRBJ1-1; weak D call: TRBD1 (6 bases). Looked up from germline, CDR1 is SGHAT and CDR2 is FQNNGV. The CDR3 consists of 13 residues. Trimming shortened V by 0 bases and J by 8 bases, and 10 bases separated the two germline ends. CDR3 sequence reads: CASSLDRQGEAFF. CDR3 bases: TGTGCCAGCAGCTTAGACCGGCAGGGGGAAGCTTTCTTT.

The gene calls are TRBV2 and TRBJ2-7, with 7 bases that match TRBD1. Germline V lookup: CDR1 SNHLY, CDR2 FYNNEI. This CDR3 has 14 amino acids. J gave up 5 bases and V 6 bases, and 10 bases lay outside the gene matches. Here the CDR3 reads CASSPATGDHEQYF. DNA of the CDR3: TGTGCCAGCAGCCCCGCCACAGGGGACCACGAGCAGTACTTC.

The chain uses TRBV18 and TRBJ1-1; 9 bases line up with TRBD1. V was clipped by 1 base and J by 2 bases; unmatched bases: 2. The CDR3 length is 15 residues. Per the germline V gene, CDR1 is KGHSH and CDR2 is LQKENI. The CDR3: CASSPRQGDNTEAFF. CDR3 nucleotide sequence: TGTGCCAGCTCACCACGACAGGGGGATAACACTGAAGCTTTCTTT.

V and J are TRBV6-5 and TRBJ1-2; D gene uncertain. The CDR3 is 15 residues long. The germline V gene has CDR1 MNHEY and CDR2 SVGAGI. The V and J ends lost 5 bases and 0 bases respectively, with 13 bases between them. The CDR3 protein is CASSQTYFTNYGYTF. The CDR3 nucleotides are TGTGCCAGCAGTCAGACATATTTCACTAACTATGGCTACACCTTC.

V usage is TRBV3-1 (or the pseudogene TRBV3-2) and J usage is TRBJ2-5; D uncertain. The CDR3 is 17 amino acids. Trimming cost V 0 bases and J 2 bases, with 16 bases left between them. Germline CDR1 is LGHDT and CDR2 is YNNKEL (reference sequence). The CDR3 DNA reads as TGTGCCAGCAGCCAAGAGTGGCCTCCCCAGTGGCAAGAGACCCAGTACTTC. Translated, it gives CASSQEWPPQWQETQYF.

The chain recombines TRBV19 with TRBJ1-2; 10 positions agree with TRBD1. V was clipped by 5 bases and J by 5 bases; unmatched bases: 14. In germline, CDR1 is LNHDA, CDR2 SQIVND (reference sequence). The CDR3 runs to 17 residues. The CDR3 nucleotides are TGTGCCAGTAGTCCTCGCCCCATCGACAGGGGGCTTTATGGCTACACCTTC. Encoded protein: CASSPRPIDRGLYGYTF.

The rearrangement uses TRBV10-2 and TRBJ2-2, with TRBD2 matching over 7 bases. Per germline, CDR1 WSHSY and CDR2 SAAADI. The CDR3 is made up of 20 amino acids. The V gene end was trimmed by 8 bases and the J gene end by 0 bases; junction bases not matched to a gene: 21. CDR3 in amino acids: CASREGLGSGVSSNTGELFF. The DNA for the CDR3 is TGCGCCAGCCGAGAAGGGTTGGGAAGCGGGGTTTCCTCGAACACCGGGGAGCTGTTTTTT.

CDR3 loop: CASSPGQGQNQPQHF. CDR3 bases: TGTGCCAGCTCACCGGGACAGGGACAGAATCAGCCCCAGCATTTT. V gene TRBV18 combines with J gene TRBJ1-5, with 9 bases identical to TRBD1. CDR1 is KGHSH, CDR2 LQKENI, per germline. The CDR3 loop spans 15 amino acids. V lost 3 bases and J lost 4; bases outside the gene matches: 4.

The chain joins TRBV5-1 to TRBJ1-6; a weak D match, TRBD1 (6 bases). Trimming shortened V by 4 bases and J by 6 bases, and 14 bases separated the two germline ends. The CDR3 is 15 residues long. Germline CDR1 and CDR2: SGHRS and YFSETQ. CDR3 nucleotides: TGCGCCAGCAGCCTCGGACAGTTAGGTAATTCACCCCTCCACTTT. Residues: CASSLGQLGNSPLHF.

The V call is TRBV7-3, the J call TRBJ2-2; 11 bases agree with TRBD1. With 5 bases clipped from V and 4 bases from J, the junction kept 6 bases outside the gene matches. CDR1 and CDR2 from the germline V gene are SGHTA and FQGTGA. The CDR3 sequence is 16 residues long. DNA for the CDR3: TGTGCCAGCAGCACCGGGACAGGGGGGCGCACCGGGGAGCTGTTTTTT. This encodes CASSTGTGGRTGELFF.

This chain uses TRBV7-8 with TRBJ1-2; no clear D. V lost 2 bases and J lost 8, with 9 bases in between. In germline, CDR1 is SGHVS, CDR2 FQNEAQ. This CDR3 is built from 12 residues. The CDR3 DNA follows: TGTGCCAGCAGCTTATCGAGCCGAGGCTACACCTTC. The encoded protein is CASSLSSRGYTF.

The V and J genes are TRBV5-6 and TRBJ1-6; TRBD1 matches at 7 bases. J lost 2 bases, V lost 4 bases, and 12 bases had no gene match. This CDR3 is built from 18 residues. CDR1 and CDR2 (germline): SGHDT, YYEEEE. Here the CDR3 DNA reads TGTGCCAGCAGCCCACGACAGGGAGGAGGCGCCTATAATTCACCCCTCCACTTT. Protein: CASSPRQGGGAYNSPLHF.

J is TRBJ2-5 and V is TRBV6-5; 8 bases map to TRBD2. After removal of 5 bases from V and 4 bases from J, the junction contained 9 bases not matched to a gene. Germline V gives CDR1 MNHEY, CDR2 SVGAGI. The CDR3 sequence is 15 residues long. For the CDR3, the DNA is TGTGCCAGCAGTCGGGGACTAGTTGGGGCAGAGACCCAGTACTTC. This translates into CASSRGLVGAETQYF.

J is TRBJ2-1 and V is TRBV5-5; perhaps TRBD2 as D (6 bases). From germline, CDR1 is SGHKS and CDR2 YYEKEE (reference sequence). This CDR3 contains 17 residues. V lost 3 bases, J lost 7 bases, and 23 bases lay in between. CDR3 region: CASSSPPWAGRRNEQFF. The DNA of the CDR3 is TGTGCCAGCAGCTCTCCGCCGTGGGCGGGGAGGAGAAATGAGCAGTTCTTC. Full variable domain (rest looked up from reference TRBV5-5 and TRBJ2-1): DAGVTQSPTHLIKTRGQQVTLRCSPISGHKSVSWYQQVLGQGPQFIFQYYEKEERGRGNFPDRFSARQFPNYSSELNVNALLLGDSALYLCASSSPPWAGRRNEQFFGPGTRLTVL.

V usage is TRBV7-6 and J usage is TRBJ1-1; 7 bases match TRBD1. The trim removed 2 bases at V and 0 bases at J, leaving 6 bases unmatched. CDR1 and CDR2 (germline): SGHVS, FNYEAQ. The length of the CDR3 is 16 residues. The CDR3 loop is CASSLQQGGMNTEAFF. DNA of the CDR3: TGTGCCAGCAGCTTACAGCAAGGGGGCATGAACACTGAAGCTTTCTTT.

The chain carries TRBV5-4 and TRBJ2-5; a possible D gene is TRBD2 (7 bases). The germline gives CDR1 SGHNT, CDR2 YYREEE (reference sequence). The CDR3 contains 15 residues. Trimming took off 0 bases at V and 1 base at J, with 10 bases between the two ends. CDR3 in amino acids: CASSLAGGLQETQYF. In DNA form, the CDR3 reads TGTGCCAGCAGCTTGGCCGGGGGGCTCCAAGAGACCCAGTACTTC.

As regards this clone: The germline gene is not matched at one end of the junction; a read error may be the cause. The rearrangement links TRBV25-1 to TRBJ2-1; 7 nucleotides agree with TRBD2. The CDR3 contains 16 residues. Per germline, CDR1 MGHDK and CDR2 SYGVNS. This CDR3 is CASSELGGSPHNEQFF. CDR3 sequence (DNA): TGTGCCAGCAGCGAATTGGGGGGGTCACCCCACAATGAGCAGTTCTTC.

The chain links TRBV7-2 to TRBJ1-6; a weak D match, TRBD1 (6 bases). The CDR3 is made up of 14 amino acids. CDR1 SGHTA and CDR2 FQGNSA come from the germline V gene. V was pared by 4 bases and J by 7 bases, with 11 bases between. DNA for the CDR3: TGTGCCAGCAGCTCCACAGGGTACAATTCACCCCTCCACTTT. Translated, it gives CASSSTGYNSPLHF.

The chain joins TRBV5-5 to TRBJ2-7, with TRBD2 matching over 8 bases. Unmatched junction bases numbered 8, after V lost 4 bases and J lost 2 bases. Germline V gene lookup returns CDR1 SGHKS and CDR2 YYEKEE (reference sequence). This CDR3 region has 15 residues. The CDR3 loop reads CASSLLAGFAYEQYF. CDR3 coding DNA: TGTGCCAGCAGCCTATTAGCGGGGTTCGCCTACGAGCAGTACTTC. The variable domain in full, with the rest retrieved from reference TRBV5-5 and TRBJ2-7, is DAGVTQSPTHLIKTRGQQVTLRCSPISGHKSVSWYQQVLGQGPQFIFQYYEKEERGRGNFPDRFSARQFPNYSSELNVNALLLGDSALYLCASSLLAGFAYEQYFGPGTRLTVT.

The chain links TRBV29-1 to TRBJ2-7; D might be TRBD1 (6 bases). This CDR3 is 12 amino acids long. The V end was cut by 6 bases, the J end by 0 bases, with 9 bases between. CDR1 and CDR2 from the germline V gene are SQVTM and ANQGSEA. In DNA form, the CDR3 reads TGCAGCGTGACAGGCAGCTCCTACGAGCAGTACTTC. As protein: CSVTGSSYEQYF.

The V and J genes are TRBV11-2 and TRBJ2-7; D might be TRBD1 (5 bases). V was clipped by 1 base and J by 2 bases, with 15 bases between them. Germline V lookup: CDR1 SGHAT, CDR2 FQNNGV. The CDR3 length is 16 residues. The CDR3 bases are TGTGCCAGCAGCTTAGCCCGTGCAGGGTTACCCTACGAGCAGTACTTC. It codes for CASSLARAGLPYEQYF. The full variable domain, completed using reference TRBV11-2 and TRBJ2-7, is EAGVAQSPRYKIIEKRQSVAFWCNPISGHATLYWYQQILGQGPKLLIQFQNNGVVDDSQLPKDRFSAERLKGVDSTLKIQPAKLEDSAVYLCASSLARAGLPYEQYFGPGTRLTVT.

This clone was seen just once. The J gene is TRBJ2-7, the V gene TRBV5-4; 9 bases align to TRBD1. The CDR3 spans 14 residues. Germline V gene lookup returns CDR1 SGHNT and CDR2 YYREEE (reference sequence). V trimming: 2 bases; J trimming: 1 base; junction bases outside the gene matches: 1. This CDR3 is CASSLQGASYEQYF. The DNA for the CDR3 is TGTGCCAGCAGCTTACAGGGGGCATCCTACGAGCAGTACTTC.

This chain uses TRBV7-3 with TRBJ2-3, with TRBD2 as a possible D gene (5 bases). The CDR3 has 13 residues. V gave up 2 bases and J gave up 11 bases, with 14 bases separating them. The germline CDR1 and CDR2 sequences are SGHTA and FQGTGA. The CDR3 nucleotides read TGTGCCAGCAGCTTACGTAGACTAACAAAGCAGTATTTT. This translates into CASSLRRLTKQYF. The full variable domain, with the rest looked up from reference TRBV7-3 and TRBJ2-3, is GAGVSQTPSNKVTEKGKYVELRCDPISGHTALYWYRQSLGQGPEFLIYFQGTGAADDSGLPNDRFFAVRPEGSVSTLKIQRTERGDSAVYLCASSLRRLTKQYFGPGTRLTVL.

V gene TRBV7-9 combines with J gene TRBJ2-3; the D gene is possibly TRBD2 (6 bases). The V end was cut by 8 bases, the J end by 4 bases, with 16 bases between. Per the germline V gene, CDR1 is SEHNR and CDR2 is FQNEAQ (reference sequence). This CDR3 spans 14 amino acids. The CDR3 DNA follows: TGTGCCAGCGGTGGCGGCCCGGGAGCAGATACGCAGTATTTT. The encoded protein is CASGGGPGADTQYF.